This entry describes one T cell receptor beta chain. The authors' processing: Scientists estimated how many nucleated cells there were by amplifying reference gene primers. The method was immunoSEQ multiplex PCR; TCRdb's version includes in-frame clones alone and lacks a portion of them. The V and J calls and clone size are taken from that table; D and trimming were inferred from the DNA. The sample records about 90,000 clones, roughly 80% being singletons. The CDR3 extends over 11 amino acids. These data belong to a study of blood T cell repertoires in COVID-19. Overall study context: Specimens from acute and convalescent COVID-19 originated in the United States, Italy and Spain. From T cells, B-cell-depleted T cells, or PBMCs came the material, which was cDNA or gDNA.

The source material was peripheral blood. The V and J genes are TRBV21-1 and TRBJ2-5; TRBD2 is taken as the D call from the table, unchecked against the DNA. TRBV21-1 is a pseudogene segment. The receptor was derived from a man older than 75 with active or convalescent COVID-19. CDR3 loop: CASRREETQYF. Here the CDR3 DNA reads TGTGCCAGCCGCCGCGAGGAGACCCAGTACTTC.